Given below is one T cell receptor (beta chain) in context. Its antigen is undetermined. Using its own MiXCR run on the RT-PCR reads, TCRdb lists one record per CDR3 protein. This table holds fewer than 700,000 distinct CDR3 sequences, approximately 13% found once. The data originate from a study of response to subunit inactivated influenza vaccine. Study-wide points: Few additional T cells are recruited per seasonal influenza vaccination, authors suggested.

The CDR3 length is 13 residues. Germline CDR1 is MNHNY and CDR2 is SVGAGI (reference sequence). Germline trimming cut 5 bases from V and 4 bases from J; bases unmatched to any gene: 2. This TCR came from a man in his fifties or sixties who received an inactivated influenza vaccine. This sequence joins TRBV6-6 and TRBJ1-2, with TRBD1 matching over 9 bases. This specimen consisted of PBMCs from blood, obtained about 6 weeks after vaccination. CDR3 DNA sequence: TGTGCCAGCAGTGACAGGGGGATCTATGGCTACACCTTC. Amino acid sequence: CASSDRGIYGYTF.